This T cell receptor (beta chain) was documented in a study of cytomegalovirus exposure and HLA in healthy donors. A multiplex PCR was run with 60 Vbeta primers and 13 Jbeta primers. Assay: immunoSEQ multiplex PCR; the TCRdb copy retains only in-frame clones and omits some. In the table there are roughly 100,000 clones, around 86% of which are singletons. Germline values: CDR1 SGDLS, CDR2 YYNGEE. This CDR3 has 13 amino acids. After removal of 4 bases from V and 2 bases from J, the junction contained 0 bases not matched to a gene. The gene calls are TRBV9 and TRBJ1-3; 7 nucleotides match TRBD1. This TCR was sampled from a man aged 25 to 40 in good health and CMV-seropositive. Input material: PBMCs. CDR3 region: CASSRGPGNTIYF. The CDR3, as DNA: TGTGCCAGCAGCAGGGGGCCTGGAAACACCATATATTTT.